This T cell receptor beta chain came from a study of blood T cell repertoires in COVID-19 (dated by TCRdb to between 2020 and 2021). Describing the broader study: The collaborator samples originated in the United States, Italy and Spain and spanned the acute and convalescent phases of COVID-19. The material from the prospective study consisted of cDNA or gDNA derived from T cells, B-cell-depleted T cells, or PBMCs. Subjects who had been exposed to COVID-19, were actively infected with it, or had recovered from it provided the deeply sampled blood TCRbeta repertoires that made up the dataset. The repertoires were made available in a free public database intended to serve as a resource for research on the immune response to SARS-CoV-2. The samples were drawn from two sources: the first 160 participants of the ongoing ImmuneRACE study, and 1,000 to 1,500 subjects contributed by 6 global collaborators. Nearly every sample came with metadata listing a de-identified subject ID, COVID-19 status, age in years and sex. Where available, HLA class I and class II types were obtained from metadata supplied by the sample provider rather than from assay-based typing.

The collaborating institutions used their own protocols to collect whole blood in K2EDTA tubes. Collaborator samples were shipped for TCRbeta analysis as frozen whole blood, isolated PBMCs, or DNA extracted from either sample type. The immunoSEQ Assay, a bias-controlled multiplex PCR, was used to amplify TCRbeta CDR3 regions from genomic DNA. In the paper's pipeline: The number of nucleated cells in each sample was estimated from the amplification of reference gene primers within the assay. Sequence reads were collapsed and filtered to measure the absolute abundance of every unique TCRbeta CDR3 rearrangement. For each sample, productive Simpson clonality was calculated as the square root of Simpson's diversity index over productive rearrangements. TCRdb re-hosts the immuneACCESS table, in-frame sequences only. Its copies lack some clones; in the studies checked, an unresolved V gene accounts for under half of them, and the cause for the rest is not known. The V and J calls and clone size come from that table; D and trimming were worked out from the DNA. The sample table contains fewer than 200,000 clones; only one count was recorded for around four fifths of them. Around 7% of the sample is in the top ten clones.

As regards this clone: The clone's antigen remains unknown. No much larger clonotype is one base removed from it; base qualities were not supplied.

What the authors observed across the whole study: The quantity of clinical and demographic metadata differed by source and by participant and was supplied without curation.

The source of this sequence is a man aged 70 or older with active or convalescent COVID-19. The sequenced material came from peripheral blood.

The DNA sequence is TGTGCCAAAAGTAGCGGGAGAGGGGCAGATACGCAGTATTTT. Translated, this is CAKSSGRGADTQYF. Here the chain combines TRBV2 and TRBJ2-3, with 9 middle bases fitting TRBD2. CDR1 and CDR2 are read off the germline V gene as SNHLY and FYNNEI. The CDR3, from cysteine to phenylalanine, totals 14 residues. CDR3 DNA only is kept here, 42 bases in frame from base 1. V loses 10 bases at its end and J loses 4 bases; junction bases beyond the gene matches: 9.